This T cell receptor beta chain was observed in a study of molecular identifiers for immune sequencing clone quantification. Study outcomes and limitations: In cases of identical TCR molecules sharing a barcode, highly expanded clone sizes could be underestimated. Clones above 20 RNA copies held over 99% of effector molecules, under 1% in naive cells.

Sorted naive CD8 T cells were those defined as CD8+CD4-CCR7+CD45RA+. This clonotype was seen ten or more times. Its specificity is not known. This CDR3 is built from 13 residues. Germline V gene lookup returns CDR1 LNHDA and CDR2 SQIVND (reference sequence). V was cut by 4 bases and J by 0 bases, with 6 bases left in between. Listed TCR primers and previously described methods were used for bulk TCR libraries. TCRdb passed the PCR reads through MiXCR, listing each CDR3 protein once. Among about 320,000 distinct CDR3 sequences listed, over 20% were seen once. The TCR was taken from a human donor in good health. Some libraries in this study had Jurkat cell RNA spiked in. Sequenced sample: naive CD8+ T cells from blood, with Jurkat cell RNA spiked in. Subset indicated: FACS-sorted CD8+CD4-CCR7+CD45RA+ naive T cells. V gene TRBV19 combines with J gene TRBJ2-5; D uncertain. The CDR3 here is CASSTQDQETQYF. For the CDR3, the DNA is TGTGCCAGTAGTACTCAGGACCAAGAGACCCAGTACTTC.